Described below is a single T cell receptor beta chain sequence and its context. Each CDR3 protein gets one entry after TCRdb re-called the 5' RACE reads with MiXCR. Of a few hundred thousand distinct CDR3 sequences detected, 15% to 20% appear once; the ten largest clones hold 15% to 20%. The V end was cut by 7 bases, the J end by 10 bases, with 13 bases between. CDR3 size: 11 residues. The germline V gene encodes CDR1 MNHEY and CDR2 SVGEGT. This entry is derived from a study of T cells after yellow fever vaccination. This TCR was recovered from a man aged 18-30 years who received the YFV17D yellow fever vaccine. This specimen consisted of PBMCs, obtained before the yellow fever booster vaccination. The rearrangement links TRBV6-2 or TRBV6-3 to TRBJ1-1, with D unresolved. The CDR3 coding sequence is TGTGCCAGCACCTCATCGGCGGGAGCTTTCTTT. It codes for CASTSSAGAFF.